The 32 T cell receptor beta chains listed next were all sequenced from one sample in a study of cytomegalovirus exposure and HLA in healthy donors. The primer mix had 60 Vbeta and 13 Jbeta primers. Libraries were prepared by immunoSEQ multiplex PCR; TCRdb keeps only in-frame clonotypes and omits some of them. The sample has 180,000 or so clones, roughly three quarters seen once. Sequenced sample: PBMCs. Receptors were obtained from a woman aged 25-40 years in good health and CMV-seropositive.

This clone showed up just a few times. The V call is TRBV5-4, the J call TRBJ2-2; 9 bases are shared with TRBD2. Germline CDR1 is SGHNT and CDR2 is YYREEE (reference sequence). With 1 base clipped from V and 5 bases from J, the junction kept 6 bases outside the gene matches. The CDR3 has 16 amino acids. As DNA, the CDR3 is TGTGCCAGCAGCTTGTTCGCGGGGGGGCTGACCGGGGAGCTGTTTTTT. Encoded protein: CASSLFAGGLTGELFF. The variable domain in full, completed from reference TRBV5-4 and TRBJ2-2, reads ETGVTQSPTHLIKTRGQQVTLRCSSQSGHNTVSWYQQALGQGPQFIFQYYREEENGRGNFPPRFSGLQFPNYSSELNVNALELDDSALYLCASSLFAGGLTGELFFGEGSRLTVL.

The chain is built from TRBV7-8 and TRBJ2-2, with 7 bases aligning to TRBD1. This CDR3 is 17 amino acids long. From germline, CDR1 is SGHVS and CDR2 FQNEAQ. V trimming: 6 bases; J trimming: 0 bases; junction bases outside the gene matches: 10. For the CDR3, the DNA is TGTGCCAGCAGGAGGTCCGGGACAGCCGCGAACACCGGGGAGCTGTTTTTT. Protein sequence: CASRRSGTAANTGELFF.

This chain connects TRBV11-3 to TRBJ1-1, with D tentatively TRBD1 (5 bases). The CDR3 length is 14 residues. Between the trimmed V and J ends, which lost 1 base and 4 bases, there was a span of 10 bases. Germline loops: CDR1 SGHNT, CDR2 YENEEA. Here the CDR3 reads CASSLVRASTEAFF. In DNA, the CDR3 is TGTGCCAGCAGCTTAGTCAGGGCGAGCACTGAAGCTTTCTTT.

The V and J genes are TRBV2 and TRBJ1-5; TRBD1 aligns across 8 bases. V dropped 1 base and J dropped 6; count of bases not matched to a gene: 2. CDR1 is SNHLY and CDR2 is FYNNEI in the germline V gene. The CDR3 is 14 residues long. The CDR3 is CASSEGQGFQPQHF. In DNA, the CDR3 is TGTGCCAGCAGTGAAGGACAGGGGTTTCAGCCCCAGCATTTT. The variable domain in full, completed from reference TRBV2 and TRBJ1-5, reads EPEVTQTPSHQVTQMGQEVILRCVPISNHLYFYWYRQILGQKVEFLVSFYNNEISEKSEIFDDQFSVERPDGSNFTLKIRSTKLEDSAMYFCASSEGQGFQPQHFGDGTRLSIL.

The rearrangement links TRBV10-3 to TRBJ1-2; 7 bases match TRBD1. Germline loops: CDR1 ENHRY, CDR2 SYGVKD. The CDR3 runs to 18 residues. The V segment lost 0 bases and the J segment 7 bases; nucleotides outside the gene matches: 17. As DNA, the CDR3 is TGTGCCATCAGTGAGTCTGGACAAGGGGGCGCATTTCGTTCTGGCTACACCTTC. Its translation: CAISESGQGGAFRSGYTF.

This rearrangement joins TRBV30 to TRBJ2-1; 12 bases align to TRBD1. The CDR3 is made up of 15 amino acids. Germline-derived CDR1 and CDR2 are GTSNPN and SVGIG (reference sequence). The V gene end was trimmed by 3 bases and the J gene end by 8 bases; junction bases not matched to a gene: 8. CDR3 protein: CAWSHRDRGRHEQFF. The CDR3 nucleotides are TGTGCCTGGAGCCACCGGGACAGGGGGCGGCATGAGCAGTTCTTC. Using reference TRBV30 and TRBJ2-1 for the parts outside the CDR3, the full variable domain is SQTIHQWPATLVQPVGSPLSLECTVEGTSNPNLYWYRQAAGRGLQLLFYSVGIGQISSEVPQNLSASRPQDRQFILSSKKLLLSDSGFYLCAWSHRDRGRHEQFFGPGTRLTVL.

This chain links TRBV18 with TRBJ1-5, with unresolved D. The CDR3 length is 13 residues. The germline V gene encodes CDR1 KGHSH and CDR2 LQKENI. The V end was cut by 6 bases, the J end by 4 bases, with 10 bases between. The CDR3 reads CASSSTWNQPQHF. In nucleotides, the CDR3 is TGTGCCAGCTCGTCGACTTGGAATCAGCCCCAGCATTTT.

Details on this clone: Other DNA sequences in the sample encode the same CDR3. V usage is TRBV4-1 and J usage is TRBJ2-7, with 8 nucleotides matching TRBD1. CDR1 is MGHRA and CDR2 is YSYEKL in the germline V gene. This CDR3 region has 15 residues. J was trimmed by 1 base and V by 3 bases; bases with no gene match: 5. The CDR3 region has the DNA TGCGCCAGCAGCCAGACAGACAGGGGTTCCTACGAGCAGTACTTC. As protein: CASSQTDRGSYEQYF.

This chain uses TRBV7-2 with TRBJ2-7; the D gene is possibly TRBD1 (6 bases). Germline V gene lookup returns CDR1 SGHTA and CDR2 FQGNSA. This CDR3 contains 13 residues. Trimming took 5 bases from V and 3 from J, leaving 11 bases between them. CDR3 region: CASSTRDNYEQYF. In nucleotides, the CDR3 is TGTGCCAGCAGCACCCGGGACAACTACGAGCAGTACTTC. Full variable domain (remainder filled in from reference TRBV7-2 and TRBJ2-7): GAGVSQSPSNKVTEKGKDVELRCDPISGHTALYWYRQSLGQGLEFLIYFQGNSAPDKSGLPSDRFSAERTGGSVSTLTIQRTQQEDSAVYLCASSTRDNYEQYFGPGTRLTVT.

This chain joins TRBV4-2 and TRBJ2-7; 7 nucleotides line up with TRBD1. Looked up from germline, CDR1 is LGHNA and CDR2 is YNFKEQ. The V segment lost 1 base and the J segment 0 bases; nucleotides outside the gene matches: 6. The CDR3 runs 16 residues. The CDR3 DNA sequence: TGTGCCAGCAGCCAAGGACCCAGGGGGACCTCCTACGAGCAGTACTTC. It translates to CASSQGPRGTSYEQYF.

This chain joins TRBV19 and TRBJ2-7, with D perhaps matching TRBD2 (6 bases). V was trimmed by 6 bases and J by 0 bases, leaving 18 bases between them. The CDR3 is 16 amino acids. Germline values: CDR1 LNHDA, CDR2 SQIVND (reference sequence). In DNA form, the CDR3 reads TGTGCCAGTAGGGAAACGGGCGGGGCGAGCTCCTACGAGCAGTACTTC. Translated, it gives CASRETGGASSYEQYF.

For this clone: This same CDR3 is encoded by further DNA sequences in the sample. The V call is TRBV18, the J call TRBJ2-5, with TRBD1 matching over 7 bases. V was clipped by 6 bases and J by 2 bases; unmatched bases: 3. The CDR3 is 13 residues long. Germline V gene data show CDR1 as KGHSH and CDR2 as LQKENI. The CDR3, as DNA: TGTGCCAGCTCTCCGGGACAGCAAGAGACCCAGTACTTC. Translating it yields CASSPGQQETQYF.

This chain uses TRBV9 with TRBJ2-2; D is ambiguous. The CDR3 is 14 amino acids. Trimming shortened V by 0 bases and J by 8 bases, and 11 bases separated the two germline ends. Germline V lookup: CDR1 SGDLS, CDR2 YYNGEE. The CDR3 is CASSVGELMGELFF. The DNA of the CDR3 is TGTGCCAGCAGCGTAGGAGAGTTGATGGGGGAGCTGTTTTTT.

This clone was picked up one time. The chain links TRBV2 to TRBJ2-3; D may be TRBD2 (6 bases). V was trimmed by 6 bases and J by 0 bases, leaving 13 bases between them. The CDR3 runs to 15 residues. Germline V gene lookup returns CDR1 SNHLY and CDR2 FYNNEI. As DNA, the CDR3 is TGTGCCAGCAGACGGGACTTAACAAGCACAGATACGCAGTATTTT. Its translation is CASRRDLTSTDTQYF.

The gene calls are TRBV19 and TRBJ1-5, with 7 bases identical to TRBD1. Losses at the gene ends were 5 bases for V and 7 bases for J; bases not matched to a gene: 20. The CDR3 is made up of 18 amino acids. CDR1 is LNHDA, CDR2 SQIVND, per germline (reference sequence). The chain's CDR3 is CASSLRGQGASNRQPQHF. CDR3 bases: TGTGCCAGTAGTCTGAGGGGGCAAGGAGCAAGTAATCGGCAGCCCCAGCATTTT.

V usage is TRBV21-1 and J usage is TRBJ2-2; the table calls TRBD1, which could not be checked here. TRBV21-1 is listed as a pseudogene. CDR3 size: 16 residues. For the CDR3, the DNA is TGTGCCAGCAGCGCAGGACAGCCCTTTAACACCGGGGAGCTGTTTTTT. Its translation is CASSAGQPFNTGELFF.

V gene TRBV14 combines with J gene TRBJ1-2, with TRBD1 identical over 7 bases. This CDR3 has 15 amino acids. Unmatched junction bases numbered 8, after V lost 1 base and J lost 6 bases. Germline loops: CDR1 SGHDN, CDR2 FVKESK. The CDR3 here is CASSQAPVRGDGYTF. The DNA of the CDR3 is TGTGCCAGCAGCCAAGCCCCGGTCAGGGGGGATGGCTACACCTTC.

V gene TRBV5-5 combines with J gene TRBJ2-7; TRBD1 matches 9 bases. This CDR3 is 18 amino acids long. Trimming took 1 base from V and 0 from J; bases not matched to a gene: 11. Germline V gives CDR1 SGHKS, CDR2 YYEKEE (reference sequence). CDR3 protein: CASSLLVPGQGSSYEQYF. Here the CDR3 DNA reads TGTGCCAGCAGCTTGCTCGTACCGGGACAGGGAAGCTCCTACGAGCAGTACTTC.

There are a few counts of this clone. The rearrangement links TRBV16 to TRBJ2-2, with TRBD1 matching 10 bases. Looked up from germline, CDR1 is KGHSY and CDR2 is FQNENV. The V and J ends lost 7 bases and 5 bases, in that order; junction bases with no gene match: 4. The CDR3 has 14 amino acids. As DNA, the CDR3 is TGTGCCAGCACCCTGGACAGGGGGACCGGGGAGCTGTTTTTT. Translated: CASTLDRGTGELFF. The full variable domain, in which reference TRBV16 and TRBJ2-2 provide the parts outside the CDR3, is GEEVAQTPKHLVRGEGQKAKLYCAPIKGHSYVFWYQQVLKNEFKFLISFQNENVFDETGMPKERFSAKCLPNSPCSLEIQATKLEDSAVYFCASTLDRGTGELFFGEGSRLTVL.

This sequence joins TRBV5-6 and TRBJ2-5; D not resolved. With 2 bases removed from V and 2 bases from J, the gap between germline ends came to 13 bases. The CDR3 is 15 residues long. Germline V gene sequence: CDR1 SGHDT, CDR2 YYEEEE. CDR3 residues: CASSFASGTQETQYF. The CDR3 DNA reads as TGTGCCAGCAGCTTCGCTAGTGGAACTCAAGAGACCCAGTACTTC.

DNA of the CDR3: TGTGCCAGCAGTTTTACCGGGGTTGCAGATACGCAGTATTTT. Its protein is CASSFTGVADTQYF. V and J are TRBV28 and TRBJ2-3; possibly TRBD2 for D (5 bases). Germline CDR1 and CDR2: MDHEN and SYDVKM. Trimming stripped 3 bases from V and 4 bases from J, with 11 bases between. The CDR3 length is 14 residues.

The CDR3 is CASSVTGRNSPLHF. The CDR3 DNA is TGTGCCAGCAGCGTGACAGGGAGAAATTCACCCCTCCACTTT. J is TRBJ1-6 and V is TRBV2, with 7 positions matching TRBD1. Trimming at V came to 6 bases and at J to 7 bases, leaving 6 bases not matched to a gene. CDR3 size: 14 residues. Germline values: CDR1 SNHLY, CDR2 FYNNEI. Filled out from reference TRBV2 and TRBJ1-6, the complete variable domain reads EPEVTQTPSHQVTQMGQEVILRCVPISNHLYFYWYRQILGQKVEFLVSFYNNEISEKSEIFDDQFSVERPDGSNFTLKIRSTKLEDSAMYFCASSVTGRNSPLHFGNGTRLTVT.

DNA of the CDR3: TGCGCCAGCAGCCCGCGGACGGGGAGCTCTGGAAACACCATATATTTT. It specifies CASSPRTGSSGNTIYF. V gene TRBV4-1 combines with J gene TRBJ1-3; D uncertain. Germline V gene sequence: CDR1 MGHRA, CDR2 YSYEKL. CDR3 length: 16 residues. The V and J ends lost 4 bases and 0 bases respectively, with 13 bases between them.

To note about this clone: A junction end diverges from the germline sequence, so it may reflect a read error. The chain recombines TRBV5-6 with TRBJ2-6; 10 positions agree with TRBD2. From germline, CDR1 is SGHDT and CDR2 YYEEEE. The CDR3 contains 18 residues. In DNA, the CDR3 is TGTGCCAGCAGCTTTATAGCGGGGGGCCTCTCTGGGGCCAACGGCCTGACTTTC. It specifies CASSFIAGGLSGANGLTF. Supplemented by reference TRBV5-6 and TRBJ2-6, the full variable domain reads DAGVTQSPTHLIKTRGQQVTLRCSPKSGHDTVSWYQQALGQGPQFIFQYYEEEERQRGNFPDRFSGHQFPNYSSELNVNALLLGDSALYLCASSFIAGGLSGANGLTFGAGSRLTVL.

The V and J genes are TRBV5-6 and TRBJ1-1, with TRBD1 matching over 9 bases. This CDR3 is 16 amino acids long. Unmatched junction bases numbered 6, after V lost 2 bases and J lost 1 base. The germline V gene has CDR1 SGHDT and CDR2 YYEEEE. The CDR3 coding sequence is TGTGCCAGCAGCTTCCTACAGGGGGCGCCGAACACTGAAGCTTTCTTT. Protein: CASSFLQGAPNTEAFF.

The CDR3 nucleotides are TGTGCCAGTAGTCCCTACTCCGGGACAGGGACTCAGCCCCAGCATTTT. Translated: CASSPYSGTGTQPQHF. The chain is built from TRBV19 and TRBJ1-5; 9 bases are shared with TRBD1. The V gene's germline CDR1 is LNHDA and CDR2 SQIVND (reference sequence). The CDR3 contains 16 residues. With 5 bases clipped from V and 6 bases from J, the junction kept 11 bases outside the gene matches.

Of note for this clone: Sequence at one end of the junction differs from germline and may be a read error. The chain is built from TRBV2 and TRBJ2-1; tentatively, D is TRBD2 (6 bases). This CDR3 comprises 16 residues. Germline CDR1 reads SNHLY; CDR2 reads FYNNEI. CDR3 residues: CASTRVAVSSYNEQLF. As DNA, the CDR3 is TGTGCCAGCACTCGGGTAGCGGTAAGCTCCTACAATGAGCAGCTCTTC.

The J gene is TRBJ2-1, the V gene TRBV7-2, with 10 bases identical to TRBD2. V lost 4 bases, J lost 9 bases, and 9 bases stayed unmatched. This CDR3 comprises 15 residues. Germline CDR1 reads SGHTA; CDR2 reads FQGNSA. The chain's CDR3 is CASSSNSGGAFEQFF. DNA for the CDR3: TGTGCCAGCAGCTCAAACAGCGGGGGGGCCTTTGAGCAGTTCTTC.

This clone was observed a few times. This chain links TRBV11-2 with TRBJ1-2, with a possible D match to TRBD1 (5 bases). The CDR3 contains 13 residues. The V and J ends lost 5 bases and 7 bases respectively, with 14 bases between them. CDR1 is SGHAT, CDR2 FQNNGV, per germline. For the CDR3, the DNA is TGTGCCAGCAGCATCTCCAGGGTTAGTGGCTACACCTTC. Translated: CASSISRVSGYTF.

V gene TRBV7-2 combines with J gene TRBJ2-3, with 8 bases fitting TRBD2. CDR3 length: 18 amino acids. Germline loops: CDR1 SGHTA, CDR2 FQGNSA. After removal of 2 bases from V and 0 bases from J, the junction contained 10 bases not matched to a gene. DNA for the CDR3: TGTGCCAGCAGCTTATTCGTAGCGGGGTTCCGTAGCACAGATACGCAGTATTTT. Its translation: CASSLFVAGFRSTDTQYF.

The chain recombines TRBV12-5 with TRBJ2-2, with 7 bases aligning to TRBD1. The CDR3 consists of 17 residues. Germline CDR1 LGHNT, CDR2 FRNRAP. V gave up 1 base and J gave up 6 bases; unmatched junction bases: 11. The DNA for the CDR3 is TGTGCTAGTGGTTTGGACCTGCGCAGGGGGTCGTCCGGGGAGCTGTTTTTT. It yields the protein CASGLDLRRGSSGELFF.

The J gene is TRBJ2-7, the V gene TRBV6-5; TRBD1 matches 7 bases. Germline loops: CDR1 MNHEY, CDR2 SVGAGI. The CDR3 loop spans 12 amino acids. Trimming took 4 bases from V and 7 from J; bases not matched to a gene: 4. The DNA for the CDR3 is TGTGCCAGCAGTTCACAGGGGTATGAGCAGTACTTC. The encoded protein is CASSSQGYEQYF.